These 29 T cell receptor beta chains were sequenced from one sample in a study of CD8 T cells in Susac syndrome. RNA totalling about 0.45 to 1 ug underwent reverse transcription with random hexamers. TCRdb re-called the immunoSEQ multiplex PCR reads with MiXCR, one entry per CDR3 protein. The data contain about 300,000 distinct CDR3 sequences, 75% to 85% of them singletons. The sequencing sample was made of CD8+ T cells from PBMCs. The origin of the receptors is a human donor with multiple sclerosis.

CDR3 nucleotides: TGTGCCAGCAGCCGGATCGCAGACCAGTACTCAGGGGGGGCCAACGTCCTGACTTTC. Its translation: CASSRIADQYSGGANVLTF. This chain uses TRBV3-1 with TRBJ2-6; the D gene is possibly TRBD1 (5 bases). CDR3 length equals 19 residues. With 4 bases removed from V and 4 bases from J, the gap between germline ends came to 23 bases. Germline values: CDR1 LGHDT, CDR2 YNNKEL (reference sequence).

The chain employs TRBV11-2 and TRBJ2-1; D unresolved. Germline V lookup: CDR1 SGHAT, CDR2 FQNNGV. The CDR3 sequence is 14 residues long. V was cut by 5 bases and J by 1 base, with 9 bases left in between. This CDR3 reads CASSPDHSYNEQFF. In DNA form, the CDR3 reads TGTGCCAGCAGCCCAGACCATTCCTACAATGAGCAGTTCTTC.

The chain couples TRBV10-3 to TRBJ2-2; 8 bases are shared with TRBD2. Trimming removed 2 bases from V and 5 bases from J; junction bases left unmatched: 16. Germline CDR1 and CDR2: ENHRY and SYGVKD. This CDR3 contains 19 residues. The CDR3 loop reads CAISEKPWEREIRTGELFF. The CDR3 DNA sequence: TGTGCCATCAGTGAGAAACCTTGGGAGCGGGAGATACGGACCGGGGAGCTGTTTTTT.

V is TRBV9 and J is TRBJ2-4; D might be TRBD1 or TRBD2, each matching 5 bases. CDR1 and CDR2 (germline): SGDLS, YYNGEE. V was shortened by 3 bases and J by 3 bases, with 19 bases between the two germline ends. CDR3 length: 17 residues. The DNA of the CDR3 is TGTGCCAGCAGCGCCCATAGTTCACCAGGGAGCAAAAACATTCAGTACTTC. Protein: CASSAHSSPGSKNIQYF.

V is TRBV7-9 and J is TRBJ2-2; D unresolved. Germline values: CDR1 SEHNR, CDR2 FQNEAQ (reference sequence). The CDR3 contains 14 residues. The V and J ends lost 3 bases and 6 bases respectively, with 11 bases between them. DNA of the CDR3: TGTGCCAGCAGCTTGGGCCTGAAGCCCGGGGAGCTGTTTTTT. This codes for CASSLGLKPGELFF.

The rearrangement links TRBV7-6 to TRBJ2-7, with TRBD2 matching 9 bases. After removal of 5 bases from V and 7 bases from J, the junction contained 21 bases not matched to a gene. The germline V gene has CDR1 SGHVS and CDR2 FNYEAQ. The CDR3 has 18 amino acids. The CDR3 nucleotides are TGTGCCAGCAGCCCTCCGACAGGTTTTAGCGGGAGACCCCTAGAGCAGTACTTC. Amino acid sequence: CASSPPTGFSGRPLEQYF.

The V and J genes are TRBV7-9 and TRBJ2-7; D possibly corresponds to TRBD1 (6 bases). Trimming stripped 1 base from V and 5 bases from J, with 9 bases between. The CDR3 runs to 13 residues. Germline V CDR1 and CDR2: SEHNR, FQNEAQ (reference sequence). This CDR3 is CASSLVTGNEQYF. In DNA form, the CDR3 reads TGTGCCAGCAGCTTAGTTACAGGGAACGAGCAGTACTTC.

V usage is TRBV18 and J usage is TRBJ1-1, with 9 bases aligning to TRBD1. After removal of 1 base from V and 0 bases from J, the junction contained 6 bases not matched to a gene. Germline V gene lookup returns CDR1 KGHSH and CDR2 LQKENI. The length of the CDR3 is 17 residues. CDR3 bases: TGTGCCAGCTCACCACAAGACAGGGGGTCGATGAACACTGAAGCTTTCTTT. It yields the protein CASSPQDRGSMNTEAFF. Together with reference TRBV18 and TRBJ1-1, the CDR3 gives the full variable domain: NAGVMQNPRHLVRRRGQEARLRCSPMKGHSHVYWYRQLPEEGLKFMVYLQKENIIDESGMPKERFSAEFPKEGPSILRIQQVVRGDSAAYFCASSPQDRGSMNTEAFFGQGTRLTVV.

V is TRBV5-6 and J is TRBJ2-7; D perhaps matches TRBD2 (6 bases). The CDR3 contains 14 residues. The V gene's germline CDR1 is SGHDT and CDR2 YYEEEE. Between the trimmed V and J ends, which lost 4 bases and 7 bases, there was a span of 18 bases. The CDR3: CASSPPGAPQEQYF. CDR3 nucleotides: TGTGCCAGCAGCCCCCCGGGAGCACCACAAGAGCAGTACTTC. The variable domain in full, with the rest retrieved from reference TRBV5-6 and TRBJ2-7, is DAGVTQSPTHLIKTRGQQVTLRCSPKSGHDTVSWYQQALGQGPQFIFQYYEEEERQRGNFPDRFSGHQFPNYSSELNVNALLLGDSALYLCASSPPGAPQEQYFGPGTRLTVT.

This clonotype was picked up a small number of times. DNA of the CDR3: TGTGCCAGCAGGGCAGGGGGGACCTACGAGCAGTACTTC. Its protein product is CASRAGGTYEQYF. The chain recombines TRBV14 with TRBJ2-7, with D possibly TRBD1 on 7 matching bases. CDR1 and CDR2 from the germline V gene are SGHDN and FVKESK. There are 13 residues in the CDR3. The V and J ends lost 6 bases and 2 bases respectively, with 11 bases between them.

In nucleotides, the CDR3 is TGTGCCAGCAGGTACGACAGGGGAATTTTGCGCGAGCAGTACTTC. Protein: CASRYDRGILREQYF. This sequence joins TRBV28 and TRBJ2-7, with TRBD1 identical over 8 bases. This CDR3 has 15 residues. V lost 6 bases and J lost 6; bases outside the gene matches: 13. The germline V gene has CDR1 MDHEN and CDR2 SYDVKM.

This CDR3 reads CASSFPRTAPNTGELFF. The DNA of the CDR3 is TGTGCCAGCAGCTTCCCTAGGACGGCGCCGAACACCGGGGAGCTGTTTTTT. This chain connects TRBV7-9 to TRBJ2-2; D is unresolved. Germline V lookup: CDR1 SEHNR, CDR2 FQNEAQ (reference sequence). There are 17 residues in the CDR3. The V gene lost 3 bases and the J gene lost 0 bases, with 14 bases spanning the gap.

CDR3 coding DNA: TGCGCCAGCAGCCCCTTTCCGGGACTAGGAGGCGAGCAGTACTTC. It translates to CASSPFPGLGGEQYF. This rearrangement joins TRBV4-1 to TRBJ2-7; the match to TRBD2 covers 8 bases. The germline V gene has CDR1 MGHRA and CDR2 YSYEKL. The CDR3 covers 15 residues. J was trimmed by 6 bases and V by 4 bases; bases with no gene match: 11.

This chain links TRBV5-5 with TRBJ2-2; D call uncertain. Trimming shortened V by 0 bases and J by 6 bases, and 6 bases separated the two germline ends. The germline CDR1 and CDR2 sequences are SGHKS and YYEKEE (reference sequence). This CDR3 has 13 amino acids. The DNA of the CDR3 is TGTGCCAGCAGCTTGGGCTGGCCCGGGGAGCTGTTTTTT. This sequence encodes CASSLGWPGELFF.

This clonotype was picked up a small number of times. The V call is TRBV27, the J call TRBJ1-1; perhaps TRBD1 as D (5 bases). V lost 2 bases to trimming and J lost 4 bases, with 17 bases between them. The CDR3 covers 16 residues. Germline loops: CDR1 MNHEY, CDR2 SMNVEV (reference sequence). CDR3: CASSLPAGHGITEAFF. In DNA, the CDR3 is TGTGCCAGCAGTTTACCCGCAGGGCACGGGATCACTGAAGCTTTCTTT.

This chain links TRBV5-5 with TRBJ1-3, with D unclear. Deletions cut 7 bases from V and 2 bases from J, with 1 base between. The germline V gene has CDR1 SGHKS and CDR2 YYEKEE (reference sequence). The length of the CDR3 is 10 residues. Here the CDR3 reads CASPGNTIYF. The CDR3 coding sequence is TGTGCCAGCCCTGGAAACACCATATATTTT.

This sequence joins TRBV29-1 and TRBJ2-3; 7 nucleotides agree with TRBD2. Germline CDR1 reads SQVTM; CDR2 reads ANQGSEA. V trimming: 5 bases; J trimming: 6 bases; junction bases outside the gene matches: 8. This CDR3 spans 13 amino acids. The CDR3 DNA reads TGCAGCGTTCGAGGGCTAGCGGTTGATACGCAGTATTTT. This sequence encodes CSVRGLAVDTQYF.

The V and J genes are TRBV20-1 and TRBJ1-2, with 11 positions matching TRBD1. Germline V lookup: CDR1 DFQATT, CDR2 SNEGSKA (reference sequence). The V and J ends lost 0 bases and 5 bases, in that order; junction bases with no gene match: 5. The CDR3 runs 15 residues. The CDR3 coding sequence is TGCAGTGCTAGAGAAGGACAGGGGGCTCGATATGGCTACACCTTC. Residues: CSAREGQGARYGYTF.

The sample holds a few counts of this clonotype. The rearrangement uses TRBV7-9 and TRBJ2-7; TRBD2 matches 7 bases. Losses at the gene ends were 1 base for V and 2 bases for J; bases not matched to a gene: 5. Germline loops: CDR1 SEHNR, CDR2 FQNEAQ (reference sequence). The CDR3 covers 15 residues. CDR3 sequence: CASSLESSGTYEQYF. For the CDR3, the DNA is TGTGCCAGCAGCTTAGAGTCTAGCGGTACCTACGAGCAGTACTTC.

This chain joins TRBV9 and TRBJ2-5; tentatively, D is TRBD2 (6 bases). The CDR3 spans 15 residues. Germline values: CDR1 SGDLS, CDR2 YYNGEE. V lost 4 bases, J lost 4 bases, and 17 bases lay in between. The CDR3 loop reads CASSPWTGGRETQYF. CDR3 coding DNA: TGTGCCAGCAGCCCTTGGACCGGGGGTCGAGAGACCCAGTACTTC. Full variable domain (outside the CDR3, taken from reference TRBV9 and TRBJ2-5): DSGVTQTPKHLITATGQRVTLRCSPRSGDLSVYWYQQSLDQGLQFLIQYYNGEERAKGNILERFSAQQFPDLHSELNLSSLELGDSALYFCASSPWTGGRETQYFGPGTRLLVL.

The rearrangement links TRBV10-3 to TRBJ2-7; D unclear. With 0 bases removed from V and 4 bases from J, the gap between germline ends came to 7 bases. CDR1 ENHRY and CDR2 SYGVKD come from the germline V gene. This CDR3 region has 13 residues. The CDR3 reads CAISESASYEQYF. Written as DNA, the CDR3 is TGTGCCATCAGTGAGTCGGCCTCGTACGAGCAGTACTTC.

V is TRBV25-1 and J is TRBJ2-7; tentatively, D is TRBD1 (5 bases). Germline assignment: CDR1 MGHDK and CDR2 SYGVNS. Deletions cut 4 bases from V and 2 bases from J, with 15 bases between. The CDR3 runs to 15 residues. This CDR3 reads CASSGTGHLAYEQYF. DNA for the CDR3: TGTGCCAGCAGTGGAACTGGACACTTGGCCTACGAGCAGTACTTC.

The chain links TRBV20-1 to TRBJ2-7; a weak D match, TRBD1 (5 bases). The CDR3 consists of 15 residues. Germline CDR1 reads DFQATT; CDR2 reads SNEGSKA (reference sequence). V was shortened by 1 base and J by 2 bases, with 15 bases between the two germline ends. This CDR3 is CSARVSDRATYEQYF. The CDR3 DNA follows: TGCAGTGCTAGAGTGTCAGACAGAGCCACCTACGAGCAGTACTTC.

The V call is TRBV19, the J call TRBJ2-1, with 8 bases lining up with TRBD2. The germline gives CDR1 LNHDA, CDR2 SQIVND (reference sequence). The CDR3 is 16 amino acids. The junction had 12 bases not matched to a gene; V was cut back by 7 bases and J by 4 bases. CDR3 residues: CASTPSPSGPYNEQFF. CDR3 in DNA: TGTGCCAGTACCCCATCCCCTAGCGGGCCATACAATGAGCAGTTCTTC. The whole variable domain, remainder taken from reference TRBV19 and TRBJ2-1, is DGGITQSPKYLFRKEGQNVTLSCEQNLNHDAMYWYRQDPGQGLRLIYYSQIVNDFQKGDIAEGYSVSREKKESFPLTVTSAQKNPTAFYLCASTPSPSGPYNEQFFGPGTRLTVL.

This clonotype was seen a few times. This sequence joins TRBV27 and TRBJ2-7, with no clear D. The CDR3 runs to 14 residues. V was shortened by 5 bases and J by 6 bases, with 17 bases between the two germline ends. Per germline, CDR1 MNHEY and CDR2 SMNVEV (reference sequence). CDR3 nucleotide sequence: TGTGCCAGCAGTCTCACCGTAGACTCCAGCGAGCAGTACTTC. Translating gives CASSLTVDSSEQYF.

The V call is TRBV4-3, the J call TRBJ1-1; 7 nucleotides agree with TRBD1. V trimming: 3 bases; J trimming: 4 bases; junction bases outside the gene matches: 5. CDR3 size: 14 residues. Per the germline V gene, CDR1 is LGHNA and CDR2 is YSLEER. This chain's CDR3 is CASSQTTGRTEAFF. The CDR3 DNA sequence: TGCGCCAGCAGCCAGACGACAGGGCGCACTGAAGCTTTCTTT.

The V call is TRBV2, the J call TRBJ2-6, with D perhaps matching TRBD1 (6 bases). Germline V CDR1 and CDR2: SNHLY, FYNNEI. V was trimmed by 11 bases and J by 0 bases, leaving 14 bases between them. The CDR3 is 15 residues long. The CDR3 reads CAPYGQTSGANVLTF. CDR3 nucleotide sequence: TGTGCCCCATATGGACAGACCTCTGGGGCCAACGTCCTGACTTTC.

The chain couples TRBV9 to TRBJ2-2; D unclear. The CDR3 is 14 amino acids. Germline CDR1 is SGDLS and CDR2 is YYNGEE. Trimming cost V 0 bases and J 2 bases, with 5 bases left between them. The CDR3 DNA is TGTGCCAGCAGCGTAGGGGCTAACACCGGGGAGCTGTTTTTT. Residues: CASSVGANTGELFF.

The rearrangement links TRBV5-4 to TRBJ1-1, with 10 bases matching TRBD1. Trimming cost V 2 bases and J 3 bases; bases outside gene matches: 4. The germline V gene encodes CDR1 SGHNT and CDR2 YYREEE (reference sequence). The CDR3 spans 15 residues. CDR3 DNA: TGTGCCAGCAGCTTACCGGGGACAGGGGACACTGAAGCTTTCTTT. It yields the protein CASSLPGTGDTEAFF. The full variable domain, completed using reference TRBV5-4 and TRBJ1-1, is ETGVTQSPTHLIKTRGQQVTLRCSSQSGHNTVSWYQQALGQGPQFIFQYYREEENGRGNFPPRFSGLQFPNYSSELNVNALELDDSALYLCASSLPGTGDTEAFFGQGTRLTVV.